This T cell receptor (beta chain) was found in a study of T cells in localized non-small cell lung cancer. Study-wide findings and caveats: Of the tissues analyzed, uninvolved adjacent lung showed maximal T cell clonality, greater than tumor.

As for this clone: What it recognizes is unknown.

Repertoires were generated with immunoSEQ multiplex PCR, while TCRdb's copy carries only in-frame clones and drops some. The sample has 50,000 to 75,000 clones; about 87% are singletons. The V end was cut by 7 bases, the J end by 0 bases, with 10 bases between. Germline lookup yields CDR1 LNHDA and CDR2 SQIVND (reference sequence). This CDR3 has 14 residues. Source: peripheral blood, taken before any cancer treatment. The TCR comes from a man aged 35 to 69 with stage I squamous cell lung carcinoma. The V call is TRBV19, the J call TRBJ1-5; D is ambiguous. CDR3 in amino acids: CASKGGYSNQPQHF. Here the CDR3 DNA reads TGTGCCAGTAAGGGAGGGTATAGCAATCAGCCCCAGCATTTT. The full variable domain, with the rest looked up from reference TRBV19 and TRBJ1-5, is DGGITQSPKYLFRKEGQNVTLSCEQNLNHDAMYWYRQDPGQGLRLIYYSQIVNDFQKGDIAEGYSVSREKKESFPLTVTSAQKNPTAFYLCASKGGYSNQPQHFGDGTRLSIL.